The following is a TCR beta chain sequence with its context. Germline-derived CDR1 and CDR2 are DFQATT and SNEGSKA (reference sequence). The CDR3 is 15 amino acids. The V segment lost 5 bases and the J segment 2 bases; nucleotides outside the gene matches: 10. TCRdb redid the calling of the RT-PCR reads with MiXCR, one entry per CDR3 protein. The sample has about 700,000 distinct CDR3 sequences; 14% are singletons. The rearrangement uses TRBV20-1 and TRBJ2-3; 7 nucleotides match TRBD1. The TCR comes from a female donor in good health, serving as a healthy control. The specimen sequenced was memory CD4+ T cells from blood. In DNA, the CDR3 is TGCAGTGCTCAGCTCCCCGGGACAGCCACAGATACGCAGTATTTT. Protein sequence: CSAQLPGTATDTQYF.